In its sample, the clone carrying this T cell receptor beta chain was seen a few times. The antigen remains unidentified. V lost 5 bases and J 2 bases, leaving 15 bases between the germline ends. The CDR3 has 15 amino acids. Germline V lookup: CDR1 SGHTA, CDR2 FQGNSA. Original processing methods: Samples contained a median of 95,638 TCRs, with a range of roughly 23,224 to 700,000. One entry per CDR3 protein, called by TCRdb with MiXCR from the RACE reads. Here the V and J calls rest on TCRdb's processing, not on the authors' analysis. The data show some 100,000 distinct CDR3 sequences, about 9.3% seen once. The data derive from a study of human T cells and chemical hapten exposure. Study information: Sensitizing treatment utilized 2% DPC over a 2 cm by 2 cm portion of upper inner arm skin. Each week of the roughly 24-week study, patients had diphenylcyclopropenone applied to the scalp. Study-wide points: Sensitizing with DPC caused no change in TCRs above 1 in 1000 frequency.

Time point noted: patch test 2, 6 weeks after DPC sensitization. Treatment: therapeutic diphenylcyclopropenone sensitization with weekly scalp DPC. The clonotype comes from a woman aged 40 to 50 with alopecia areata. Some clones in this sample may be carry-over from other donors' samples. Specimen: whole blood, collected in connection with sensitization to the hapten diphenylcyclopropenone (DPC). This chain links TRBV7-2 with TRBJ1-1; maybe TRBD1 (5 bases). The CDR3 spells CASSPGTRRNTEAFF. The CDR3 DNA reads TGTGCCAGCAGCCCCGGGACCAGGAGAAACACTGAAGCTTTCTTT.